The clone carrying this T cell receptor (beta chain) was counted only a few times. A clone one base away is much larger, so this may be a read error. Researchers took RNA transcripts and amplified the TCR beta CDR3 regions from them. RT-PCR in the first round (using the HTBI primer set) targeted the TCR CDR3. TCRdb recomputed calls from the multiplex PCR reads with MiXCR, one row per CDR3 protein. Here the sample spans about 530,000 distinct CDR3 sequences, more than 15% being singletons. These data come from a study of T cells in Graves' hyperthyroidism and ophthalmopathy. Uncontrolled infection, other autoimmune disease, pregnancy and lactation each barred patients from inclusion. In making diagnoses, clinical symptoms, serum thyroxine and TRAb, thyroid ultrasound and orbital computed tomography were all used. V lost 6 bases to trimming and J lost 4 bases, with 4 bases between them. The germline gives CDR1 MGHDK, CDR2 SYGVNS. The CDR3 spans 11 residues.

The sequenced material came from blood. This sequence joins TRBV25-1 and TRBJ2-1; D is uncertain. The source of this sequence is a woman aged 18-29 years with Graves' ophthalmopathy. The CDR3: CASRAYNEQFF. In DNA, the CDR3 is TGTGCCAGCAGGGCATACAATGAGCAGTTCTTC.